This TCR beta chain was obtained from a study of chemoradiotherapy in HPV16-positive cancers. This clone has just a few counts. Clones were read by immunoSEQ multiplex PCR, and TCRdb kept only the in-frame ones, dropping some. This table holds approximately 27,000 clones, more than 80% found once. Germline CDR1 reads MGHRA; CDR2 reads YSYEKL. The CDR3 is 13 amino acids. V lost 0 bases to trimming and J lost 5 bases, with 7 bases between them. The chain has TRBV4-1 and TRBJ2-5; no clear D. This TCR derives from a human donor with HPV-associated anogenital cancer. The material was blood, obtained from a patient who underwent chemoradiotherapy. Here the CDR3 DNA reads TGCGCCAGCAGCCAAGAGGGCGCGGAGACCCAGTACTTC. Protein sequence: CASSQEGAETQYF.